The sequence of this T cell receptor beta chain was determined in a study of CD8 T cells in Susac syndrome. TCR beta was sequenced from blood CD8+ and CD4+ T cells. Relapsing-remitting disease, either stable or active, was present in the treatment-naive patients who were the multiple sclerosis controls. Isolation of CD8+ and CD4+ T cells was performed negatively, whereas enrichment of TEMRA cells was done by FACS. An input of roughly 0.5 to 1 ug of RNA was subjected to reverse transcription using random hexamers. It was immunoSEQ multiplex PCR that amplified TCR beta CDR3 across 54 Vbeta and 13 Jbeta. TCRdb reprocessed the immunoSEQ multiplex PCR reads via MiXCR and lists one record per CDR3 protein. The sample shows 250,000 to 350,000 distinct CDR3 sequences, approximately 85% of them seen only once. The TCR comes from a human donor with multiple sclerosis. Sequencing was performed on CD8+ T cells from PBMCs.

In DNA form, the CDR3 reads TGTGCCAGCAGTCCGTCTGCATTGGTAACCCAGTACTTC. It encodes CASSPSALVTQYF. The chain is built from TRBV12-3 or TRBV12-4 and TRBJ2-5; D gene uncertain. The CDR3 length is 13 residues. Trimming pared 5 bases from V and 8 bases from J, leaving 15 bases between.